Reported below is one T cell receptor (beta chain). No antigen is known for it. Data came from immunoSEQ multiplex PCR; TCRdb stores just in-frame clones and leaves some out. The sample yields 45,000 to 55,000 clones, approximately 90% seen once. This entry belongs to a study of T cells in localized non-small cell lung cancer. V gave up 2 bases and J gave up 9 bases; unmatched junction bases: 13. From germline, CDR1 is MNHEY and CDR2 SMNVEV (reference sequence). CDR3 length: 16 amino acids. Findings and limits, study-wide: Sequencing covered just one tumor region, so heterogeneity cannot be ruled out.

The receptor's source is a male donor at least 60 years old with stage III squamous cell lung carcinoma. The V and J genes are TRBV27 and TRBJ2-1, with 7 positions matching TRBD2. The source was peripheral blood, collected before any cancer treatment. CDR3 loop: CASSLKASFREGEQFF. In DNA form, the CDR3 reads TGTGCCAGCAGTTTAAAAGCGTCTTTCAGGGAGGGTGAGCAGTTCTTC.